This entry lists 8 T cell receptor beta chains sequenced from one sample in a study of shared clonotypes between healthy human individuals. TCRdb's copy holds only in-frame clones and misses some; the assay was immunoSEQ multiplex PCR. The sample comprises hundreds of thousands of clones, less than 96% of which are singletons, and approximately 0.06% rests with the top ten. What was sequenced was naive CD4+ T cells sorted from blood. As for subset: CD45RA+ positively selected. The origin of the receptors is a woman aged 25 to 39 in good health.

This chain connects TRBV7-2 to TRBJ2-4; D unresolved. The CDR3 consists of 17 residues. Germline V gene lookup returns CDR1 SGHTA and CDR2 FQGNSA. Between the trimmed V and J ends, which lost 2 bases and 4 bases, there was a span of 18 bases. Here the CDR3 reads CASSLTGRTGGKNIQYF. The CDR3 DNA follows: TGTGCCAGCAGCTTAACTGGCAGGACGGGTGGAAAAAACATTCAGTACTTC.

The rearrangement links TRBV6-1 to TRBJ2-7; 7 positions agree with TRBD2. The V gene's germline CDR1 is MNHNS and CDR2 SASEGT. J was trimmed by 5 bases and V by 6 bases; bases with no gene match: 10. The CDR3 contains 14 residues. The CDR3 DNA reads TGTGCCAGCAGGGCGGTCGCGGGAGTGGACGAGCAGTACTTC. This translates into CASRAVAGVDEQYF.

The V gene is TRBV9, the J gene TRBJ2-2; the match to TRBD2 covers 13 bases. Germline V lookup: CDR1 SGDLS, CDR2 YYNGEE. This CDR3 comprises 17 residues. V lost 4 bases and J lost 8; bases outside the gene matches: 11. Here the CDR3 reads CASSFTAGLAGEGELFF. CDR3 sequence (DNA): TGTGCCAGCAGCTTCACCGCAGGACTAGCGGGAGAGGGGGAGCTGTTTTTT.

This clone was found once. The V gene is TRBV29-1, the J gene TRBJ1-1; D unclear. The germline gives CDR1 SQVTM, CDR2 ANQGSEA. CDR3 length equals 12 residues. With 7 bases removed from V and 1 base from J, the gap between germline ends came to 10 bases. This CDR3 is CSGRQTNTEAFF. In DNA form, the CDR3 reads TGCAGCGGAAGGCAGACGAACACTGAAGCTTTCTTT.

DNA for the CDR3: TGTGCCAGCAGTGATGAGGGACGGCTCTACGAGCAGTACTTC. This gives the protein CASSDEGRLYEQYF. The rearrangement uses TRBV6-1 and TRBJ2-7; tentatively, D is TRBD1 or TRBD2 (5 bases each). The CDR3 has 14 amino acids. Germline lookup yields CDR1 MNHNS and CDR2 SASEGT. With 3 bases removed from V and 3 bases from J, the gap between germline ends came to 12 bases.

The chain has TRBV6-6 and TRBJ2-7, with TRBD1 identical over 7 bases. From germline, CDR1 is MNHNY and CDR2 SVGAGI (reference sequence). J was trimmed by 1 base and V by 5 bases; bases with no gene match: 8. CDR3 length equals 15 residues. The CDR3 nucleotides are TGTGCCAGCAGTCCGGACAGGTCCCCTTCCTACGAGCAGTACTTC. It codes for CASSPDRSPSYEQYF.

This chain uses TRBV5-6 with TRBJ1-4; maybe TRBD1 (5 bases). Germline V lookup: CDR1 SGHDT, CDR2 YYEEEE. V was pared by 0 bases and J by 0 bases, with 6 bases between. The CDR3 is 15 amino acids. The CDR3 region is CASSLAGATNEKLFF. The CDR3 coding sequence is TGTGCCAGCAGCTTGGCGGGGGCAACTAATGAAAAACTGTTTTTT.

The J gene is TRBJ1-2, the V gene TRBV6-5; a weak D match, TRBD1 (5 bases). Germline V lookup: CDR1 MNHEY, CDR2 SVGAGI. The CDR3 covers 16 residues. Trimming stripped 0 bases from V and 4 bases from J, with 15 bases between. The DNA for the CDR3 is TGTGCCAGCAGTTACTCGAATCCCAGGGTTGGCTATGGCTACACCTTC. Translating gives CASSYSNPRVGYGYTF.